This record looks at one TCR beta chain sequence and its context. This clonotype came up a few times. Its antigen has not been determined. Per-base qualities were not stored, and no clone one base away is much larger. The entry originates in a study of identical twins (TCRdb year 2016). About the study as a whole: To test whether fetal clonotypes persist, the study used deep sequencing on TCR alpha and beta repertoires from monozygotic twins, unrelated adults of various ages, and cord blood. To rule out contamination, the twin experiments were replicated at different times with different library preparation protocols.

Every donor was a healthy Caucasian. Using Miltenyi CD45RO+ enrichment and human naive T-cell isolation kits, memory (CD45RO+) and naive T cells were isolated from PBMC. Relative to germline, V is missing 1 base and J is missing 5 bases, with 3 bases of the junction outside any gene match. Measured from the cysteine to the phenylalanine, the CDR3 is 14 residues long. Only CDR3 DNA is held: 42 bases, read in frame from base 1. The germline V gene encodes CDR1 SGHTA and CDR2 FQGNSA. The library was made by 5' RACE. The sequencer was an Illumina HiSeq 2000. Template switching introduced a universal primer binding site; the final cDNA contained a unique molecular identifier, enabling accurate counting of TCR cDNA molecules. Specific primers in the conserved constant-segment region were used to synthesize first-strand cDNA for TCR alpha and beta chains. To control for contamination, each cDNA library was double barcoded with a SMART-Mk sample barcode plus Illumina barcodes. TruSeq adapter sequences, together with Illumina sample barcodes, were added in two successive PCR steps. The TCR alpha and beta cDNA libraries were sequenced on the Illumina HiSeq platform using custom primers. The authors processed their data as follows. Raw reads were processed with MiGEC to extract unique molecular identifiers, and MiXCR was used to determine CDR3 positions. For each individual, recombination models were inferred using an EM algorithm with the repgenHMM and IGoR tools. Shared clonotypes were analyzed with the tcR package in R, and sharing was normalized by the product of cloneset sizes. To study raw recombination free of thymic and clonal selection effects, out-of-frame nonproductive sequences were analyzed. TCRdb ran its own pipeline on the public reads, namely fastp trimming at Q25 and MiXCR clone calling, and kept in-frame beta chains. Duplicate CDR3 protein sequences are folded into a single record with the most common DNA and genes. These V and J calls originate from TCRdb's pipeline instead of the authors' own analysis. The sample table shows about 200,000 distinct CDR3 sequences, and approximately 9% are seen once. Of the sample, 5% to 6.5% is held by the ten largest clones.

Broader findings and caveats from the paper: Because the same donors could not be followed over many years, the conclusions depended on cross-sectional statistical analysis. Zero-insertion analyses could be partly confounded by invariant T cells such as MAIT and iNKT, although diverse VJ usage argued against such confounding for most clonotypes. Fewer insertions were carried by abundant cord blood beta clonotypes; a weaker similar trend was observed in young adult naive repertoires, while no such trend was observed in memory repertoires. Excess twin sharing in beta out-of-frame sequences was weaker because fewer shared sequences lowered the signal-to-noise ratio. Compared with coincidental sharing between unrelated individuals, an excess of low generation-probability sequences was observed among out-of-frame TCR alpha sequences shared between twins. In monozygotic twins, out-of-frame TCR alpha sharing was systematically underestimated by recombination models, although the models agreed with sharing between unrelated individuals.

This receptor was obtained from a young woman in good health. The V and J segments used are TRBV7-2 and TRBJ2-5, and 8 bases in between align with TRBD2. Sequences were obtained from memory (CD45RO+) T cells sorted from blood. Per the publication, the cell subset or site label means: CD45RO+ enriched T cells. CDR3 region: CASSLGRGGETQYF. The DNA sequence is given as TGTGCCAGCAGCTTAGGTCGGGGGGGGGAGACCCAGTACTTC.